What follows are 23 T cell receptor beta chains derived from one specimen sequenced in a study of T cell changes during pregnancy in multiple sclerosis. Repertoires were generated with immunoSEQ multiplex PCR, while TCRdb's copy carries only in-frame clones and drops some. The table has tens of thousands of clones, roughly 92% seen once. This specimen was peripheral blood, taken in the second trimester of pregnancy. The source is a female donor with multiple sclerosis, enrolled in a pregnancy study.

This clone was counted once. The genes are TRBV4-3 and TRBJ2-3, with 7 bases identical to TRBD2. Germline V lookup: CDR1 LGHNA, CDR2 YSLEER. This CDR3 region has 16 residues. V was clipped by 0 bases and J by 6 bases; unmatched bases: 9. The CDR3 spells CASSQDPGGGGDTQYF. CDR3 bases: TGCGCCAGCAGCCAAGACCCTGGCGGGGGTGGGGATACGCAGTATTTT.

This sequence joins TRBV6-5 and TRBJ1-5; weak D call: TRBD1 (6 bases). V was shortened by 8 bases and J by 7 bases, with 18 bases between the two germline ends. This CDR3 has 14 residues. Germline CDR1 and CDR2: MNHEY and SVGAGI. The chain's CDR3 is CASGMTGLGQPQHF. The DNA of the CDR3 is TGTGCCAGCGGAATGACAGGCTTAGGGCAGCCCCAGCATTTT.

J is TRBJ2-5 and V is TRBV4-1, with 9 bases lining up with TRBD1. This CDR3 spans 17 amino acids. Germline V lookup: CDR1 MGHRA, CDR2 YSYEKL. V was pared by 5 bases and J by 1 base, with 11 bases of the junction left unmatched. This CDR3 is CASSKRTGTGIQETQYF. For the CDR3, the DNA is TGCGCCAGCAGCAAACGAACCGGGACAGGGATCCAAGAGACCCAGTACTTC.

The chain employs TRBV9 and TRBJ2-7; no firm D call. Germline CDR1 is SGDLS and CDR2 is YYNGEE. V was pared by 4 bases and J by 6 bases, with 11 bases between. This CDR3 has 12 amino acids. The DNA for the CDR3 is TGTGCCAGCAGCTTTACGGGTGGCGAGCAGTACTTC. This codes for CASSFTGGEQYF. The variable domain in full, with the rest retrieved from reference TRBV9 and TRBJ2-7, is DSGVTQTPKHLITATGQRVTLRCSPRSGDLSVYWYQQSLDQGLQFLIQYYNGEERAKGNILERFSAQQFPDLHSELNLSSLELGDSALYFCASSFTGGEQYFGPGTRLTVT.

The rearrangement joins TRBV11-3 to TRBJ1-1; D gene uncertain. Germline V gene lookup returns CDR1 SGHNT and CDR2 YENEEA. Trimming shortened V by 8 bases and J by 1 base, and 5 bases separated the two germline ends. The CDR3 has 11 amino acids. CDR3 in DNA: TGTGCCAGCGCAGAGAACACTGAAGCTTTCTTT. It is translated as CASAENTEAFF.

V and J are TRBV5-1 and TRBJ2-3, with 10 positions matching TRBD1. The junction had 12 bases not matched to a gene; V was cut back by 5 bases and J by 6 bases. Germline loops: CDR1 SGHRS, CDR2 YFSETQ. The CDR3 consists of 16 residues. CDR3 DNA sequence: TGCGCCAGCAGTGCACGACCGGGACAGGGGTCGGATACGCAGTATTTT. Translating gives CASSARPGQGSDTQYF.

The chain employs TRBV29-1 and TRBJ2-3, with TRBD2 matching over 12 bases. The CDR3 sequence is 16 residues long. Germline CDR1 SQVTM, CDR2 ANQGSEA. V lost 4 bases and J lost 6; bases outside the gene matches: 11. The CDR3 loop reads CSVAFLAGGPVDTQYF. CDR3 bases: TGCAGCGTTGCTTTTCTAGCGGGAGGGCCGGTTGATACGCAGTATTTT.

This rearrangement joins TRBV7-9 to TRBJ2-7, with 9 bases lining up with TRBD1. The CDR3 sequence is 17 residues long. Germline trimming cut 6 bases from V and 1 base from J; bases unmatched to any gene: 13. CDR1 SEHNR and CDR2 FQNEAQ come from the germline V gene (reference sequence). The chain's CDR3 is CASSKKGDRVISYEQYF. Written as DNA, the CDR3 is TGTGCCAGCAGTAAAAAAGGGGACAGGGTCATTTCCTACGAGCAGTACTTC.

The rearrangement uses TRBV7-9 and TRBJ2-7; D may be TRBD1 (5 bases). Germline V gene lookup returns CDR1 SEHNR and CDR2 FQNEAQ (reference sequence). CDR3 length: 14 amino acids. Deletions cut 4 bases from V and 3 bases from J, with 13 bases between. CDR3 DNA: TGTGCCAGCAGCTGGGGCCCGTTGTACTACGAGCAGTACTTC. Residues: CASSWGPLYYEQYF.

This rearrangement joins TRBV5-1 to TRBJ1-3; D gene unclear. Looked up from germline, CDR1 is SGHRS and CDR2 is YFSETQ. V dropped 4 bases and J dropped 7 bases, with 15 bases sitting between them. There are 14 residues in the CDR3. The chain's CDR3 is CASSVSGNRNTIYF. The CDR3 nucleotides are TGCGCCAGCAGCGTTAGCGGTAACCGCAACACCATATATTTT.

The chain has TRBV5-1 and TRBJ2-7, with 14 bases fitting TRBD2. The V segment lost 4 bases and the J segment 4 bases; nucleotides outside the gene matches: 4. Per the germline V gene, CDR1 is SGHRS and CDR2 is YFSETQ. The CDR3 length is 15 residues. The CDR3 DNA reads as TGCGCCAGCAGCGTAGGGACTAGCGGGAGTTACGAGCAGTACTTC. This encodes CASSVGTSGSYEQYF.

The rearrangement joins TRBV21-1 to TRBJ2-1; the table assigns TRBD2, which was not confirmed against the DNA. TRBV21-1 is a documented pseudogene. This CDR3 spans 17 amino acids. CDR3 residues: CASSQRRASGGADEQFF. The CDR3 nucleotides read TGTGCCAGCAGCCAGAGAAGGGCTAGCGGGGGGGCCGATGAGCAGTTCTTC.

CDR3 protein: CASSLGGRGNTIYF. The CDR3 DNA is TGTGCCAGCAGTCTGGGGGGTCGTGGAAACACCATATATTTT. The chain uses TRBV27 and TRBJ1-3, with D perhaps TRBD1 (5 bases). Germline V gives CDR1 MNHEY, CDR2 SMNVEV (reference sequence). V was clipped by 5 bases and J by 3 bases, with 11 bases between them. The CDR3 is made up of 14 amino acids.

V usage is TRBV7-2 and J usage is TRBJ2-5; TRBD2 matches 11 bases. CDR1 and CDR2 from the germline V gene are SGHTA and FQGNSA. V trimming: 0 bases; J trimming: 5 bases; junction bases outside the gene matches: 5. CDR3 length: 16 amino acids. CDR3 nucleotide sequence: TGTGCCAGCAGCTTAGCGCGGGCTAGCGGGAGGGAGACCCAGTACTTC. Amino acids: CASSLARASGRETQYF.

The V call is TRBV11-3, the J call TRBJ2-1; D might be TRBD2 (6 bases). This CDR3 comprises 16 residues. The germline gives CDR1 SGHNT, CDR2 YENEEA. Trimming removed 1 base from V and 0 bases from J, with 10 bases in between. The CDR3 loop is CASSLGLAPSYNEQFF. The CDR3 DNA follows: TGTGCCAGCAGCTTAGGTCTAGCGCCCTCCTACAATGAGCAGTTCTTC. The full variable domain, its missing parts supplied by reference TRBV11-3 and TRBJ2-1, is EAGVVQSPRYKIIEKKQPVAFWCNPISGHNTLYWYLQNLGQGPELLIRYENEEAVDDSQLPKDRFSAERLKGVDSTLKIQPAELGDSAVYLCASSLGLAPSYNEQFFGPGTRLTVL.

CDR3 protein: CASSPAGYEQYF. The CDR3 nucleotides read TGTGCCAGCAGTCCGGCGGGCTACGAGCAGTACTTC. This chain joins TRBV7-2 and TRBJ2-7, with D possibly matching TRBD2 (5 bases). Per the germline V gene, CDR1 is SGHTA and CDR2 is FQGNSA. Trimming pared 6 bases from V and 3 bases from J, leaving 9 bases between. CDR3 size: 12 residues.

J is TRBJ2-2 and V is TRBV5-8; D perhaps matches TRBD1 (5 bases). The V end lost 1 base, the J end lost 3 bases, and 22 bases lay between the germline ends. This CDR3 is 19 amino acids long. Germline V gives CDR1 SGHTS, CDR2 YDEGEE. The CDR3, as DNA: TGTGCCAGCAGCTTGTCAGGGTTTTTGCGGCCCAGGTACACCGGGGAGCTGTTTTTT. Its protein product is CASSLSGFLRPRYTGELFF. Supplemented by reference TRBV5-8 and TRBJ2-2, the full variable domain reads EAGVTQSPTHLIKTRGQQATLRCSPISGHTSVYWYQQALGLGLQFLLWYDEGEERNRGNFPPRFSGRQFPNYSSELNVNALELEDSALYLCASSLSGFLRPRYTGELFFGEGSRLTVL.

This sequence joins TRBV27 and TRBJ2-1; 8 nucleotides align to TRBD1. The germline CDR1 and CDR2 sequences are MNHEY and SMNVEV (reference sequence). The CDR3 extends over 15 amino acids. Losses at the gene ends were 6 bases for V and 3 bases for J; bases not matched to a gene: 7. CDR3: CASSQDRGDYNEQFF. Here the CDR3 DNA reads TGTGCCAGCAGCCAAGACAGGGGAGACTACAATGAGCAGTTCTTC.

This chain joins TRBV9 and TRBJ1-3, with D unclear. This CDR3 contains 15 residues. Germline assignment: CDR1 SGDLS and CDR2 YYNGEE. V dropped 0 bases and J dropped 0 bases, with 7 bases sitting between them. The CDR3: CASSVVGGSGNTIYF. In DNA, the CDR3 is TGTGCCAGCAGCGTAGTAGGAGGCTCTGGAAACACCATATATTTT. The whole variable domain, filled in from reference TRBV9 and TRBJ1-3, reads DSGVTQTPKHLITATGQRVTLRCSPRSGDLSVYWYQQSLDQGLQFLIQYYNGEERAKGNILERFSAQQFPDLHSELNLSSLELGDSALYFCASSVVGGSGNTIYFGEGSWLTVV.

This chain links TRBV5-4 with TRBJ1-1; the match to TRBD1 covers 7 bases. V lost 4 bases, J lost 5 bases, and 2 bases stayed unmatched. Germline V gives CDR1 SGHNT, CDR2 YYREEE (reference sequence). The length of the CDR3 is 12 residues. In nucleotides, the CDR3 is TGTGCCAGCAGCCCGGACAGGACTGAAGCTTTCTTT. It specifies CASSPDRTEAFF.

This sequence joins TRBV9 and TRBJ2-7, with 8 bases fitting TRBD1. J gave up 0 bases and V 2 bases, and 4 bases lay outside the gene matches. CDR3 length: 15 residues. Germline-derived CDR1 and CDR2 are SGDLS and YYNGEE. The CDR3 spells CASSVSGTGSYEQYF. DNA of the CDR3: TGTGCCAGCAGCGTTTCCGGGACAGGCTCCTACGAGCAGTACTTC. Full variable domain (remainder filled in from reference TRBV9 and TRBJ2-7): DSGVTQTPKHLITATGQRVTLRCSPRSGDLSVYWYQQSLDQGLQFLIQYYNGEERAKGNILERFSAQQFPDLHSELNLSSLELGDSALYFCASSVSGTGSYEQYFGPGTRLTVT.

V gene TRBV11-3 combines with J gene TRBJ2-2; D gene ambiguous. Germline CDR1 reads SGHNT; CDR2 reads YENEEA. The CDR3 is 14 amino acids. V lost 2 bases and J lost 4, with 8 bases in between. The CDR3 reads CASSLYLGTGELFF. The CDR3 DNA follows: TGTGCCAGCAGCTTATATCTAGGCACCGGGGAGCTGTTTTTT.

The rearrangement links TRBV15 to TRBJ2-1; the match to TRBD2 covers 9 bases. CDR3 length equals 18 residues. The germline CDR1 and CDR2 sequences are LNHNV and YYDKDF (reference sequence). The junction had 14 bases not matched to a gene; V was cut back by 7 bases and J by 1 base. The CDR3, as DNA: TGTGCCACCAAGGTTTTAGGGCGGGGGGGCCGGTCCTACAATGAGCAGTTCTTC. Protein: CATKVLGRGGRSYNEQFF.